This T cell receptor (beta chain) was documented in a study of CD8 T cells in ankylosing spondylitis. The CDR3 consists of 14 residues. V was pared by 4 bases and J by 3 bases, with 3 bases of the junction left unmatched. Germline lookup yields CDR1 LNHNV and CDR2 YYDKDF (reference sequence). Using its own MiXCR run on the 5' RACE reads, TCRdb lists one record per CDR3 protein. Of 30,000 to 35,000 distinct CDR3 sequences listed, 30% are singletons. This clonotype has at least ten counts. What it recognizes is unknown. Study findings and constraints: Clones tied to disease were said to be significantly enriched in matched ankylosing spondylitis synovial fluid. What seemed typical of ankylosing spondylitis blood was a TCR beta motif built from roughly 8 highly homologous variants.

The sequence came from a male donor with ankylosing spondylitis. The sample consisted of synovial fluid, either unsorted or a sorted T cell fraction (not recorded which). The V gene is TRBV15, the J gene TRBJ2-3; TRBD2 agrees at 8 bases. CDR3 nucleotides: TGTGCCACCAGCATTCAGCGGGAGACAGATACGCAGTATTTT. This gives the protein CATSIQRETDTQYF.